The 5 T cell receptor beta chains given below trace back to one sample, sequenced in a study of CD8 T cells in ankylosing spondylitis. TCRdb ran MiXCR on the 5' RACE reads and lists one entry per CDR3 protein. Of under 250,000 distinct CDR3 sequences listed, roughly 8% are singletons. Sequencing input: blood, either unsorted or a sorted T cell fraction (not recorded which). These receptors were obtained from a female donor with ankylosing spondylitis or in good health (not recorded which).

The chain joins TRBV4-2 to TRBJ1-4; the match to TRBD1 covers 7 bases. This CDR3 contains 16 residues. J lost 5 bases, V lost 4 bases, and 10 bases had no gene match. Germline CDR1 reads LGHNA; CDR2 reads YNFKEQ. The CDR3 bases are TGTGCCAGCAGCCCCCTTCGACAGGGCATCAATGAAAAACTGTTTTTT. Its protein product is CASSPLRQGINEKLFF.

Many counts were recorded for this clonotype. The chain combines TRBV6-1 with TRBJ2-2; TRBD2 matches at 8 bases. V was pared by 4 bases and J by 5 bases, with 12 bases of the junction left unmatched. This CDR3 comprises 17 residues. CDR1 is MNHNS and CDR2 is SASEGT in the germline V gene. This chain's CDR3 is CASSGPSGSTKTGELFF. Written as DNA, the CDR3 is TGTGCCAGCAGTGGGCCGAGCGGGAGTACAAAGACCGGGGAGCTGTTTTTT.

This clonotype was recorded a few times. The chain recombines TRBV6-1 with TRBJ2-1; D perhaps matches TRBD2 (6 bases). Trimming left V 5 bases short and J 2 bases short, with 13 bases between. The germline V gene has CDR1 MNHNS and CDR2 SASEGT. The CDR3 has 15 amino acids. CDR3 DNA: TGTGCCAGCAGTAAGGGACTCCTCCCCTACAATGAGCAGTTCTTC. Translated, it gives CASSKGLLPYNEQFF.

This clonotype was detected many times. The chain recombines TRBV5-4 with TRBJ2-7; D might be TRBD1 (6 bases). V lost 0 bases and J 3 bases, leaving 10 bases between the germline ends. The CDR3 contains 14 residues. Germline CDR1 and CDR2: SGHNT and YYREEE (reference sequence). The CDR3: CASSLGTDDYEQYF. CDR3 bases: TGTGCCAGCAGCTTGGGGACAGACGACTACGAGCAGTACTTC. Drawing the rest from reference TRBV5-4 and TRBJ2-7, the complete variable domain is ETGVTQSPTHLIKTRGQQVTLRCSSQSGHNTVSWYQQALGQGPQFIFQYYREEENGRGNFPPRFSGLQFPNYSSELNVNALELDDSALYLCASSLGTDDYEQYFGPGTRLTVT.

The count of this clonotype is one. A single base separates this from a much larger clone, so it may be a read error. The chain uses TRBV5-1 and TRBJ1-3; TRBD1 is a possible D gene (6 bases). The CDR3 runs to 16 residues. From germline, CDR1 is SGHRS and CDR2 YFSETQ. The CDR3 DNA is TGCTCCAGCAGCTTAGACCAGGGGCTCTCTGGAAACACCATATATTTT. This translates into CSSSLDQGLSGNTIYF.